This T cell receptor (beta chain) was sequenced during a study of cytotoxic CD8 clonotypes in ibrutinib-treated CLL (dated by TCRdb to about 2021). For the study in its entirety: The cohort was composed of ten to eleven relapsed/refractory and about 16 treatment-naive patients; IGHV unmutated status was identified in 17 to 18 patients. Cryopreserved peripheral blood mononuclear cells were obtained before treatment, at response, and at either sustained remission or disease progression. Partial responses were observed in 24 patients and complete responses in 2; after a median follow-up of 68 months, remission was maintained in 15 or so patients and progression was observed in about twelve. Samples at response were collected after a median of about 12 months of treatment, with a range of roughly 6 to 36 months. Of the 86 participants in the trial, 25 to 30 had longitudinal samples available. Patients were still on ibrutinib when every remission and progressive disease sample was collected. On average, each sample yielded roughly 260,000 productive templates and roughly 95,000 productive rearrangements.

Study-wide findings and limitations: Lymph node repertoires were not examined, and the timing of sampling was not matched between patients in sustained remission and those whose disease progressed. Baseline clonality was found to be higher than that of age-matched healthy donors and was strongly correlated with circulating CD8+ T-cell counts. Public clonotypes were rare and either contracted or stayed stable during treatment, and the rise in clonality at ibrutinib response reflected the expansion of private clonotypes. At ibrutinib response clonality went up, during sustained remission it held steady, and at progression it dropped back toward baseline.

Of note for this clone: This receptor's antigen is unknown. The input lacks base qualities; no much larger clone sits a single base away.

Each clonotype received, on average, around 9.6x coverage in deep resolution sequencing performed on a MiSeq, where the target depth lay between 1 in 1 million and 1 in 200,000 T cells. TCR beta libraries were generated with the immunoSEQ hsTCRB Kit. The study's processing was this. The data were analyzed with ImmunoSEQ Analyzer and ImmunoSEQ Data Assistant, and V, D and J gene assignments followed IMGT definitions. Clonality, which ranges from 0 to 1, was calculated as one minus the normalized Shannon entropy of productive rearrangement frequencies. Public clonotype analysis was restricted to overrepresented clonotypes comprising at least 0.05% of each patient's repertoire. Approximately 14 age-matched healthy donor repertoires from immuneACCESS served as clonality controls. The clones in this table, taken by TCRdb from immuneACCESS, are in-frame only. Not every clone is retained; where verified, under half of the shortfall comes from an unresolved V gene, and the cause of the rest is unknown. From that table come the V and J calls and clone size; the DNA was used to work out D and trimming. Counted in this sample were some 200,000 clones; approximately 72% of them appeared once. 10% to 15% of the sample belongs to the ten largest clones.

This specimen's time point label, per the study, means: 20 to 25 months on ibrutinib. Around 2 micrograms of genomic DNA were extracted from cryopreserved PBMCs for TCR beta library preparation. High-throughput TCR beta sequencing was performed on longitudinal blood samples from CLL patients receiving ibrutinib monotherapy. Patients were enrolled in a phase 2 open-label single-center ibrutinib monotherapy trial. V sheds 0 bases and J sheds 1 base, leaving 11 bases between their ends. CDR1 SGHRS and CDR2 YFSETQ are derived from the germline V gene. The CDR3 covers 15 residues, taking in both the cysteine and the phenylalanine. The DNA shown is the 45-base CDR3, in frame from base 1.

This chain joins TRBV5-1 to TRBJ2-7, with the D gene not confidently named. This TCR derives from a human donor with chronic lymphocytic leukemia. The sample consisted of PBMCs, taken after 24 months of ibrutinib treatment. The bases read TGCGCCAGCAGCTTGGGGGAATTAATATCCTACGAGCAGTACTTC. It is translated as CASSLGELISYEQYF.